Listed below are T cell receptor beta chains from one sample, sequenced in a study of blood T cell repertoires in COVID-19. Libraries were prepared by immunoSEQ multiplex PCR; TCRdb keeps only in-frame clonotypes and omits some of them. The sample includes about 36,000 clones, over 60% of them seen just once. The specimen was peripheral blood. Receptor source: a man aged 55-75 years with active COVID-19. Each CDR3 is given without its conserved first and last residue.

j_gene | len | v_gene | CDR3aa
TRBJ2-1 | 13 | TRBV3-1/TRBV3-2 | ASSLLAGANNEQF
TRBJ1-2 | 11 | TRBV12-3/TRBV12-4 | ASSLLAKRGYT
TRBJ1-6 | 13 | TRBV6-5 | ASRSSTGNLSPLH
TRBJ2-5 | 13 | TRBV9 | ASSVAAGVQETQY
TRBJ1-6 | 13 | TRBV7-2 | ASSPRDRVNSPLH
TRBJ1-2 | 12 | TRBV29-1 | SVEDPRVPFSYT
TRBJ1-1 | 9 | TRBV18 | ASSPGTEAF
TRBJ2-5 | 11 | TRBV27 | ARNNRGKETQY
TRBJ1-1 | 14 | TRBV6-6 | ASSYPSGAGDSEAF
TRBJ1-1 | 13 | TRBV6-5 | ASFKLSGGASEAF
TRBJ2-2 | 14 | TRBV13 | ASSRRDSPNTGELF
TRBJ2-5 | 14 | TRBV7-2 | ASRIDGTSGQETQY
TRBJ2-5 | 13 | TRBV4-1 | ASSQDRGGLETQY
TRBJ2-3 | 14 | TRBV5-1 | ASSWRGQTSTDTQY
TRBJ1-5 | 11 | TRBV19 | ASSAQWNQPQH
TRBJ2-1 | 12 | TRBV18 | ASSPPMRGNEQF
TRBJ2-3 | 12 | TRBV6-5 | ASKGGTSTDTQY
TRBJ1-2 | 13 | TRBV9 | ASSPPTGEIGGYT
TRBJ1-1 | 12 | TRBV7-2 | ASSFPYRNTEAF
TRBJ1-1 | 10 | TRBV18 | ASSQGPTEAF
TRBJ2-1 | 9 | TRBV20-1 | SPRTSGTQF
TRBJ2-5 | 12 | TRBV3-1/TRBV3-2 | ALSPSGYQETQY
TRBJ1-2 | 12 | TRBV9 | ASSHLQVNYGYT